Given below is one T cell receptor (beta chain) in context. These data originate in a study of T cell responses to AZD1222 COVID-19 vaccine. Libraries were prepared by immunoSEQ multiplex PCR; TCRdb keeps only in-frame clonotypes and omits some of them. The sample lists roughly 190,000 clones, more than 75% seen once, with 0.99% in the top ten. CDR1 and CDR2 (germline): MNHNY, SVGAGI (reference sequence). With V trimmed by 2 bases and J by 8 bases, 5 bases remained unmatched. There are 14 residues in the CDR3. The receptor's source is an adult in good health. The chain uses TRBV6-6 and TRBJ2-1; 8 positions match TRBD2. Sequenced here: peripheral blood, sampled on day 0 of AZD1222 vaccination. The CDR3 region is CASSYPSGSYEQFF. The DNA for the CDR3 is TGTGCCAGCAGTTACCCGAGCGGGAGCTATGAGCAGTTCTTC.